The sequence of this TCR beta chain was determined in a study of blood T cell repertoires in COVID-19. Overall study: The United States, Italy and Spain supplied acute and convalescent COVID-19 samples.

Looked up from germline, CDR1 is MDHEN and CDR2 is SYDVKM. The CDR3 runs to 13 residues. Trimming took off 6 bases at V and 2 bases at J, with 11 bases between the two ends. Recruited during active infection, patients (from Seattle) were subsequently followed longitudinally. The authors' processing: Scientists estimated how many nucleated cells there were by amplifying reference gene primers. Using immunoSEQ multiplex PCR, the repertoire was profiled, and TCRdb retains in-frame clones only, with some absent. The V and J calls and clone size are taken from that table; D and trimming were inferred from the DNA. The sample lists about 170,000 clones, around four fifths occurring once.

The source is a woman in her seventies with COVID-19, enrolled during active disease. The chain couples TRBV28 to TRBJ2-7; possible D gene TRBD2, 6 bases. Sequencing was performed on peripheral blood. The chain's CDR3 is CASRRDSPYEQYF. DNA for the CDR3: TGTGCCAGCAGGAGGGACTCGCCCTACGAGCAGTACTTC. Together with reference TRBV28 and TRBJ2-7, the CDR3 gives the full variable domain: DVKVTQSSRYLVKRTGEKVFLECVQDMDHENMFWYRQDPGLGLRLIYFSYDVKMKEKGDIPEGYSVSREKKERFSLILESASTNQTSMYLCASRRDSPYEQYFGPGTRLTVT.